The rows below give T cell receptor beta chains drawn from one sample of a study of T cell responses to AZD1222 COVID-19 vaccine. Generated by immunoSEQ multiplex PCR, the TCRdb table keeps only in-frame clones and is missing some. The table has tens of thousands of clones, around nine tenths seen once; the top ten hold over 2.5%. The source was peripheral blood, collected on day 0 of MenACWY control vaccination. The source is an adult in good health. The CDR3 runs from the conserved cysteine through the conserved F or W. D genes are given only for firm matches. Only part of the rows carry a size: once, few, many, or a class if the clone is expanded.

d_call j_call v_call clone_size cdr3_nt cdr3_aa
TRBD2 TRBJ2-1 TRBV5-1 once TGCGCCAGCAGCTTGGATCCTAGCGGGGTGACGGTGCAGTTCTTC CASSLDPSGVTVQFF
- TRBJ2-3 TRBV11-2 - TGTGCCAGCAGCTTAGGGGGGCTGGGGTCAGATACGCAGTATTTT CASSLGGLGSDTQYF
- TRBJ1-5 TRBV2 - TGTGCCAGCAGTGCTTTAGGAGGGAATGTTCAGCCCCAGCATTTT CASSALGGNVQPQHF
- TRBJ1-6 TRBV27 - TGTGCCAGCAGTTTGGAGGGGTCAAACCCGCAATTTTCACCCCTCCACTTT CASSLEGSNPQFSPLHF
- TRBJ2-1 TRBV7-7 few TGTGCTAGCAGCTTAGCTCCGGCCTCTGAGCAGTTCTTC CASSLAPASEQFF
- TRBJ2-5 TRBV15 few TGTGCCACCAGCTGGGGGACGGGGGGCGGAGAGACCCAGTACTTC CATSWGTGGGETQYF
- TRBJ1-5 TRBV4-3 - TGCGCCAGCAGCCAAGATGGAGGAGGGGATCAGCCCCAGCATTTT CASSQDGGGDQPQHF
TRBD2 TRBJ2-7 TRBV18 - TGTGCCAGCTCACCAGGCATGGCGGGGGGGCAAGTCGAGCAGTACTTC CASSPGMAGGQVEQYF
TRBD1 TRBJ2-1 TRBV3-1/TRBV3-2 - TGTGCCAGCAGCCAACGGACAGGGGGCGCCTACAATGAGCAGTTCTTC CASSQRTGGAYNEQFF
- TRBJ1-1 TRBV6-5 - TGTGCCAGCAGAAACACTGAAGCTTTCTTT CASRNTEAFF
TRBD2 TRBJ2-1 TRBV9 - TGTGCCAGCAGCGTAAGTGCTAGCGGGCTTTACAATGAGCAGTTCTTC CASSVSASGLYNEQFF
- TRBJ2-2 TRBV7-2 - TGTGCCAGCAGAGAACAGGGCACTCCTAACACCGGGGAGCTGTTTTTT CASREQGTPNTGELFF
TRBD1 TRBJ2-7 TRBV3-1/TRBV3-2 - TGTGCCAGCAGCCAAAACGGACAGGGGGCGCGCCTGGACTTC CASSQNGQGARLDF